This T cell receptor beta chain was captured by sequencing in a study of shared clonotypes between healthy human individuals. The junction had 6 bases not matched to a gene; V was cut back by 6 bases and J by 11 bases. Germline CDR1 and CDR2: MDHEN and SYDVKM. The CDR3 extends over 12 amino acids. Measured with immunoSEQ multiplex PCR; TCRdb has only the in-frame clones, and not every one. This sample has around 690,000 clones, with about 90% found just once. V is TRBV28 and J is TRBJ2-3, with 9 bases identical to TRBD1. The clonotype originates from a man between 18 and 35 years old in good health. Some clones in this sample may be carry-over from other donors' samples. Sequenced: memory CD8+ T cells from PBMCs. Documented subset: CD45RO+ cells pooled with CCR7-negative TemRA cells. This CDR3 reads CASSQQGAWQYF. For the CDR3, the DNA is TGTGCCAGCAGCCAACAGGGGGCATGGCAGTATTTT.